What follows describes a single TCR beta chain. This specimen comes from a study of shared clonotypes between healthy human individuals. The assay was immunoSEQ multiplex PCR, and TCRdb's table has in-frame clones only and misses some. The table has about 380,000 clones, 96% seen once. Each sample came from a Caucasian adult donor living in Nashville, Tennessee. Sequenced input: memory CD8+ T cells sorted from blood. Noted subset: CD45RO+ cells pooled with CCR7-negative TemRA cells. The receptor was derived from a young man in good health.

The DNA for the CDR3 is TGTGCCAGCGGGAGGTGGGCCTGGGAGCAGTACTTC. Residues: CASGRWAWEQYF. This chain connects TRBV7-9 to TRBJ2-7, with D possibly being TRBD2 (6 bases). CDR1 is SEHNR, CDR2 FQNEAQ, per germline (reference sequence). Trimming removed 8 bases from V and 7 bases from J, with 15 bases in between. CDR3 size: 12 residues.